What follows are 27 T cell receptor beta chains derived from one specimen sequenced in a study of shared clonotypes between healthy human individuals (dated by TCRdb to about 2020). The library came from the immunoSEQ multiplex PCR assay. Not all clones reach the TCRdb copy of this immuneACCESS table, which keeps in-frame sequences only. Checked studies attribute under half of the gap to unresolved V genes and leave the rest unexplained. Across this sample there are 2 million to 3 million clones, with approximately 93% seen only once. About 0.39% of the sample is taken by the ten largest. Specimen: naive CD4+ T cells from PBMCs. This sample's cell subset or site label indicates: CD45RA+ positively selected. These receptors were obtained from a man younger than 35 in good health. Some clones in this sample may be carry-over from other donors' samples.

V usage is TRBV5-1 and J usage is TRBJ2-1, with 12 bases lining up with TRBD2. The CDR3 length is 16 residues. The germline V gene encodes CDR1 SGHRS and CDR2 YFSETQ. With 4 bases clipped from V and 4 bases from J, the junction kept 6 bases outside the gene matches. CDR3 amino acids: CASSTGLAGPYNEQFF. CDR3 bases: TGCGCCAGCAGCACCGGACTAGCGGGACCTTACAATGAGCAGTTCTTC.

CDR3 residues: CASSLAGLQPQHF. The CDR3 DNA sequence: TGCGCCAGCAGCTTGGCGGGGCTTCAGCCCCAGCATTTT. The V call is TRBV5-1, the J call TRBJ1-5; tentative D call: TRBD1 (5 bases). V lost 0 bases and J 6 bases, leaving 7 bases between the germline ends. This CDR3 is built from 13 residues. Germline V CDR1 and CDR2: SGHRS, YFSETQ.

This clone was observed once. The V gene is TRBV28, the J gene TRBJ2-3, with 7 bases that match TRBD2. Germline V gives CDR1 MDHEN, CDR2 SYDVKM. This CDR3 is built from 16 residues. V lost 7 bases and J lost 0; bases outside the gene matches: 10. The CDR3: CASNLASGTSTDTQYF. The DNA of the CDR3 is TGTGCCAGCAATCTTGCTAGCGGAACTAGCACAGATACGCAGTATTTT.

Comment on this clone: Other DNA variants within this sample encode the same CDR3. This CDR3 reads CASSLGQGGQPQHF. As DNA, the CDR3 is TGTGCCAGCAGTTTGGGACAGGGTGGTCAGCCCCAGCATTTT. The V gene is TRBV2, the J gene TRBJ1-5; 9 bases line up with TRBD1. From germline, CDR1 is SNHLY and CDR2 FYNNEI. The CDR3 is made up of 14 amino acids. J was trimmed by 6 bases and V by 5 bases; bases with no gene match: 5.

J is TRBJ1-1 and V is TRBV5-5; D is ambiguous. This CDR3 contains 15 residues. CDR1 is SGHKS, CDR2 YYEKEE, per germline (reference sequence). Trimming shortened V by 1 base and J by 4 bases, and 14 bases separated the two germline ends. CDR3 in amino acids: CASSLFATVGTEAFF. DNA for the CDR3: TGTGCCAGCAGCTTGTTCGCCACCGTAGGCACTGAAGCTTTCTTT.

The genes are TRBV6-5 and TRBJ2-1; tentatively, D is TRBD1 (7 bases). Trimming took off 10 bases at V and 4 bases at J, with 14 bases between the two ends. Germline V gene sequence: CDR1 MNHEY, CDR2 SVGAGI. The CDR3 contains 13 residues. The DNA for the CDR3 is TGTGCCACACGGGGGACAGATTACAATGAGCAGTTCTTC. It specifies CATRGTDYNEQFF.

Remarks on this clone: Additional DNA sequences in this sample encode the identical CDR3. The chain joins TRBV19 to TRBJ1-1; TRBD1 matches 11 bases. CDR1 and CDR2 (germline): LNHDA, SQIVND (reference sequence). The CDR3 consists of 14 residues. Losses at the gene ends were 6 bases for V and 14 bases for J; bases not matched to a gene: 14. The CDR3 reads CASSTRTGGRGAFF. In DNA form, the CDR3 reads TGTGCCAGTAGCACTCGGACAGGGGGCCGGGGGGCGTTCTTT.

CDR3 in DNA: TGCGCCAGCAGCCAAGCCGGGGGCGGCTATGGCTACACCTTC. Encoded protein: CASSQAGGGYGYTF. The rearrangement links TRBV4-1 to TRBJ1-2, with D maybe TRBD1 (6 bases). V was shortened by 1 base and J by 4 bases, with 10 bases between the two germline ends. CDR3 length: 14 residues. Germline V gene data show CDR1 as MGHRA and CDR2 as YSYEKL.

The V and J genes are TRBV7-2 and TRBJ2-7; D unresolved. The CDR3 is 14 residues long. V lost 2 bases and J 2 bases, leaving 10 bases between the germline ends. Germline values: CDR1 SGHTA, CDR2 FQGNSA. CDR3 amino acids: CASSLLGDAYEQYF. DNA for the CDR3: TGTGCCAGCAGCTTACTCGGCGACGCCTACGAGCAGTACTTC.

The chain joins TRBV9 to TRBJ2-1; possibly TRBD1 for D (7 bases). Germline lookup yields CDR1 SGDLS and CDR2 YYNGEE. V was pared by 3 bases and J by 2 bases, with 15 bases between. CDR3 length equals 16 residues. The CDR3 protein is CASSAAGGWAYNEQFF. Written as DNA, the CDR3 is TGTGCCAGCAGCGCCGCAGGGGGGTGGGCCTACAATGAGCAGTTCTTC.

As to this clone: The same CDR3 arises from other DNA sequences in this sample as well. CDR3: CASRGTGRTDTQYF. For the CDR3, the DNA is TGTGCCAGCAGGGGGACGGGGCGCACAGATACGCAGTATTTT. V is TRBV27 and J is TRBJ2-3, with D possibly called TRBD1 or TRBD2 (5 bases each). Looked up from germline, CDR1 is MNHEY and CDR2 is SMNVEV (reference sequence). V lost 6 bases, J lost 1 base, and 11 bases lay in between. This CDR3 has 14 amino acids.

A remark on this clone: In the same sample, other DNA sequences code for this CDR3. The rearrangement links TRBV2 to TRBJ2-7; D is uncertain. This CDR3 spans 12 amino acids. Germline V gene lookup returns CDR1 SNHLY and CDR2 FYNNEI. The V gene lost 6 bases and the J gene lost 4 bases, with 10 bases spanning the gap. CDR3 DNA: TGTGCCAGCAGGGGCGGAGCGTACGAGCAGTACTTC. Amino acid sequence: CASRGGAYEQYF.

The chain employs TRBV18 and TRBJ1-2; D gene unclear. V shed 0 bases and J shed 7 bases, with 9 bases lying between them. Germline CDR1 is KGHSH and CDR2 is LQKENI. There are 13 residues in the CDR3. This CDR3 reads CASSPPAGVGYTF. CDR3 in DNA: TGTGCCAGCTCACCACCGGCGGGAGTTGGCTACACCTTC.

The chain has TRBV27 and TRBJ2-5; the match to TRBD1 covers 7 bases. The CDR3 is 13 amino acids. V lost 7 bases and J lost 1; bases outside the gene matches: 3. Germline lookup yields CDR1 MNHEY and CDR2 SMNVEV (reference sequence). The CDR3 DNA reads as TGTGCCAGCAAGAGGGGGCCCCAAGAGACCCAGTACTTC. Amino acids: CASKRGPQETQYF.

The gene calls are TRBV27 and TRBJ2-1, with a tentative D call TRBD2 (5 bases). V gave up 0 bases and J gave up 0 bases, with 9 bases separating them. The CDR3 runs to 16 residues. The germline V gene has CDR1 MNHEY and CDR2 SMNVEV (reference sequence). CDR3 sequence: CASSLSPGISYNEQFF. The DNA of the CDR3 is TGTGCCAGCAGTTTATCGCCGGGGATCTCCTACAATGAGCAGTTCTTC.

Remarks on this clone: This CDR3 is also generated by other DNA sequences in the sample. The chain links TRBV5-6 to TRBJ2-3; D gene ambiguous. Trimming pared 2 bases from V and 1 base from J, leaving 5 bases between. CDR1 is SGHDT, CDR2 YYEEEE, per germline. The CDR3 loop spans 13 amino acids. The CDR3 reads CASSLRGTDTQYF. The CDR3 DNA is TGTGCCAGCAGCTTAAGGGGCACAGATACGCAGTATTTT.

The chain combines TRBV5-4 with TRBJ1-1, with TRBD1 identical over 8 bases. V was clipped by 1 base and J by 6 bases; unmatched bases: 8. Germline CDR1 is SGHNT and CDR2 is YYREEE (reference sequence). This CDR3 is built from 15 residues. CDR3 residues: CASSLKVQGVAEAFF. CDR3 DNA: TGTGCCAGCAGCTTGAAGGTACAGGGGGTTGCTGAAGCTTTCTTT.

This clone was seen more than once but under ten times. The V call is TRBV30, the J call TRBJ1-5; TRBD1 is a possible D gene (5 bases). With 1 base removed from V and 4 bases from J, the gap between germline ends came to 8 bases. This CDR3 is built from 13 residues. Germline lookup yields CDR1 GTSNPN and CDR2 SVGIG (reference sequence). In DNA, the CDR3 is TGTGCCTGGAGTGGGGGACGGAATCAGCCCCAGCATTTT. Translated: CAWSGGRNQPQHF.

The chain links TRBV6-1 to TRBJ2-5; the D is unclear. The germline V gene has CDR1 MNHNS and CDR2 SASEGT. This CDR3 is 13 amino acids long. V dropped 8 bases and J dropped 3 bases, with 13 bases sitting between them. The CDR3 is CASGPGWEETQYF. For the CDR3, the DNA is TGTGCCAGCGGGCCGGGCTGGGAAGAGACCCAGTACTTC.

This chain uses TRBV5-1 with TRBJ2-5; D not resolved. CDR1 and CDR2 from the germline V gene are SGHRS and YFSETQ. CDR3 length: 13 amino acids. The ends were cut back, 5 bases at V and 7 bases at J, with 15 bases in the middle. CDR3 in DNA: TGCGCCAGCAGTCCTCGGGCCCCGGGGACCCAGTACTTC. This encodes CASSPRAPGTQYF. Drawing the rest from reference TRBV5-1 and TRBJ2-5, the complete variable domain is KAGVTQTPRYLIKTRGQQVTLSCSPISGHRSVSWYQQTPGQGLQFLFEYFSETQRNKGNFPGRFSGRQFSNSRSEMNVSTLELGDSALYLCASSPRAPGTQYFGPGTRLLVL.

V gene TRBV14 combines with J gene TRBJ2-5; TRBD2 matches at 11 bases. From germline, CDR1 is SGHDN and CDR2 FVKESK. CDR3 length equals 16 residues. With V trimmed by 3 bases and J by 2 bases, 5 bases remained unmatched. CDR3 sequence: CASSHDRLAGQETQYF. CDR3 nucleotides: TGTGCCAGCAGCCATGACAGACTAGCGGGGCAAGAGACCCAGTACTTC.

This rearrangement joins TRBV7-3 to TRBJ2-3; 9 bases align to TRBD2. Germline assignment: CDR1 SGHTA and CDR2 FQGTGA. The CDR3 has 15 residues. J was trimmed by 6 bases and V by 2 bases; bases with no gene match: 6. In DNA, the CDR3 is TGTGCCAGCAGCTTACGGGTCGGACTAGCGGATACGCAGTATTTT. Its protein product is CASSLRVGLADTQYF.

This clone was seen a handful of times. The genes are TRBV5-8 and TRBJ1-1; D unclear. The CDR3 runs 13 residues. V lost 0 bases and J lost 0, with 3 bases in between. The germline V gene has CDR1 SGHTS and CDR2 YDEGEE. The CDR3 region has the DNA TGTGCCAGCAGCTTGGGAATGAACACTGAAGCTTTCTTT. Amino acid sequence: CASSLGMNTEAFF.

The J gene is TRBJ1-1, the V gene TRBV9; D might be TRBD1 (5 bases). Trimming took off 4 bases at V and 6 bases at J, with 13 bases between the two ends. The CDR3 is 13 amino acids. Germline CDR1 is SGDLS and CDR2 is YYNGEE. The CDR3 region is CASSRRGSPEAFF. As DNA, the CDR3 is TGTGCCAGCAGCCGACGGGGGTCCCCTGAAGCTTTCTTT.

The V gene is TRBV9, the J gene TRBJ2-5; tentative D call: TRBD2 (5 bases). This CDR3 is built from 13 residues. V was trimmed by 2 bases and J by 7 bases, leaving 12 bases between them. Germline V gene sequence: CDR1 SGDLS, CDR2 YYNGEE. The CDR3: CASSVGSGGTQYF. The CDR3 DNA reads TGTGCCAGCAGCGTGGGGTCCGGAGGGACCCAGTACTTC.

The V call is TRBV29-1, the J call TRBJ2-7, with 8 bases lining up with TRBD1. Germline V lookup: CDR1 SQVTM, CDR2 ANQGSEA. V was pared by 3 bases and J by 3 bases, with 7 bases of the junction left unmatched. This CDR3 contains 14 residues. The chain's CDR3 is CSVEGGQEGYEQYF. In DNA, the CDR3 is TGCAGCGTTGAGGGGGGACAGGAGGGCTACGAGCAGTACTTC.

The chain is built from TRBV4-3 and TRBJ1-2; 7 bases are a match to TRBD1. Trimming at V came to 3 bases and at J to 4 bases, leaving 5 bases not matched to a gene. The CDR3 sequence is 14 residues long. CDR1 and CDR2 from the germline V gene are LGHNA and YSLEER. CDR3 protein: CASSQERDSYGYTF. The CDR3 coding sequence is TGCGCCAGCAGCCAGGAGAGGGACAGCTATGGCTACACCTTC.